The clone carrying this T cell receptor (beta chain) has only one observation. The sample is drawn from a study of shared T cell receptors in the human thymus. Some clones are missing from TCRdb's copy, which holds only in-frame ones; the method was immunoSEQ multiplex PCR. The sample includes about 710,000 clones, more than 75% seen only once; the top ten take roughly 0.0089%. Germline V gene lookup returns CDR1 ENHRY and CDR2 SYGVKD. CDR3 length: 19 amino acids. The junction had 16 bases not matched to a gene; V was cut back by 4 bases and J by 4 bases. These data were also reused for a study on human thymus T cells. That paper notes: Those donating were healthy Finnish infants in corrective surgery for congenital heart defects. Thymus pieces cut out during corrective heart surgery were the tissue that was used. Repertoires sampled from thymus and blood appeared biased in V and J gene usage.

V and J are TRBV10-3 and TRBJ2-1, with 10 nucleotides matching TRBD2. Sequences were obtained from thymocytes. The clonotype originates from a boy in the first two years of life with a congenital heart defect. CDR3 protein: CAISGEGFSGGRWYNEQFF. The CDR3 DNA reads TGTGCCATCAGTGGGGAGGGGTTTAGCGGGGGGCGTTGGTACAATGAGCAGTTCTTC.